Listed below are T cell receptor beta chains from one sample, sequenced in a study of regulatory T cells in long-lasting Graves disease. TCRdb ran MiXCR on the multiplex PCR reads and lists one entry per CDR3 protein. The table has about 470,000 distinct CDR3 sequences, 15% seen once. The same sample was also studied in work on T cells in Graves' hyperthyroidism and ophthalmopathy.

The sequencing used peripheral blood mononuclear cells (PBMCs), collected at new diagnosis, from a patient treated with antithyroid drugs. The receptors here all came from a woman aged 25 to 39 with Graves disease. Each CDR3 is given with its conserved first and last residue. Each record gives: V gene, D gene, clone size, J gene, CDR3 DNA, CDR3 protein. The D gene is left open where the match is weak. The listing skips clone size in some rows; elsewhere it reads once, few, many or a size class.

TRBV9	TRBD1	many	TRBJ1-2	TGTGCCAGCAGCGTAGGACCCGTACCACAGGGGACTAGCTATGGCTACACCTTC	CASSVGPVPQGTSYGYTF
TRBV6-1	TRBD1	many	TRBJ2-7	TGTGCCAGCAGCCCAATGGTACAGGGGGCTTCCTACGAGCAGTACTTC	CASSPMVQGASYEQYF
TRBV11-2	.	many	TRBJ2-7	TGTGCCAGCAGCCTAACGACGGGGCGGGAGCAGTACTTC	CASSLTTGREQYF
TRBV7-2	TRBD2	.	TRBJ2-7	TGTGCCAGCAGCTTAGGGATGCTAGCGGGAGGGTTCAGGGTCCCCGAGCAGTACTTC	CASSLGMLAGGFRVPEQYF
TRBV12-3/TRBV12-4	TRBD2	many	TRBJ2-2	TGTGCCAGCAGAAAGCCAAACAGCGGGAGCGGATGGACCGGGGAGCTGTTTTTT	CASRKPNSGSGWTGELFF
TRBV7-9	.	.	TRBJ2-5	TGTGCCAGCAGCGATATGAGAGCGGGAGAGACCCAGTACTTC	CASSDMRAGETQYF
TRBV28	.	.	TRBJ2-7	TGTGCCAGCAGTTTCAGGGCCGAGCAGTACTTC	CASSFRAEQYF
TRBV12-5	TRBD2	few	TRBJ2-1	TGTGCTAGTGGTTTACGCGGGGGGGAATCCTACAATGAGCAGTTCTTC	CASGLRGGESYNEQFF
TRBV27	.	.	TRBJ1-1	TGTGCCAGCAGTCTCTTAGACAGTTCTGAAGCTTTCTTT	CASSLLDSSEAFF
TRBV7-9	.	few	TRBJ2-7	TGTGCCAGCAGCTCCTGGCCGGAGGGATCCAACGAGCAGTACTTC	CASSSWPEGSNEQYF
TRBV20-1	TRBD1	.	TRBJ1-2	TGCAGTGCTAGAGCCTCGGGTTTTGGGACAGCAGACTATGGCTACACCTTC	CSARASGFGTADYGYTF
TRBV18	TRBD1	.	TRBJ1-1	TGTGCCAGCTCACGCGACAGGGGGGGGAACACTGAAGCTTTCTTT	CASSRDRGGNTEAFF
TRBV28	TRBD1	many	TRBJ2-7	TGTGCCAGCAGTTTCGCCGGGACAGGGTACTACGAGCAGTACTTC	CASSFAGTGYYEQYF
TRBV20-1	.	.	TRBJ1-5	TGCAGTGCTAGAATACAGGGCGGGAGTCAGCCCCAGCATTTT	CSARIQGGSQPQHF
TRBV18	.	few	TRBJ2-5	TGTGCCAGCTCACCATCGGGCCAGGTCGAGACCCAGTACTTC	CASSPSGQVETQYF
TRBV24-1	.	many	TRBJ2-3	TGTGCCACCAGTGACCGCCGGACTGGGGGGACAGATACGCAGTATTTT	CATSDRRTGGTDTQYF
TRBV10-3	.	few	TRBJ1-3	TGTGCCATAGGGGCCTCCTCTGGAAACACCATATATTTT	CAIGASSGNTIYF
TRBV5-1	TRBD1	many	TRBJ2-1	TGCGCCAGCAGCTTGAATTTGGAGACAGGGGGCAGCGAGCAGTTCTTC	CASSLNLETGGSEQFF
TRBV20-1	.	few	TRBJ2-2	TGCAGTGCTAGAACCGGACGGGGAAACACCGGGGAGCTGTTTTTT	CSARTGRGNTGELFF
TRBV5-1	.	.	TRBJ1-3	TGCGCCAGCAGCTTCGGGGGTGCGGCGAACTCTGGAAACACCATATATTTT	CASSFGGAANSGNTIYF
TRBV29-1	.	many	TRBJ2-7	TGCAGCGTTGAGGAACGGGAAGAAGGGCAGTACTTC	CSVEEREEGQYF
TRBV24-1	.	many	TRBJ1-1	TGTGCCACCAGAACAGGCGGGGGGGACGCTTTCTTT	CATRTGGGDAFF
TRBV11-2	TRBD2	.	TRBJ2-1	TGTGCCAGCAGCTTCGGGACTAGACCGTACAATGAGCAGTTCTTC	CASSFGTRPYNEQFF
TRBV9	.	.	TRBJ2-3	TGTGCCAGCAGCGTAGAGGCCGGCCCAGATACGCAGTATTTT	CASSVEAGPDTQYF
TRBV15	.	few	TRBJ1-1	TGTGCCACCAGCAGTTACAGGCTCCTCGGAGCTTTCTTT	CATSSYRLLGAFF
TRBV7-2	TRBD2	many	TRBJ2-3	TGTGCCAGCAGCTTAGCGGGGGGTAGCGGGGGCACAGATACGCAGTATTTT	CASSLAGGSGGTDTQYF
TRBV13	.	many	TRBJ2-3	TGTGCCACTACCGCTAGCACAGATACGCAGTATTTT	CATTASTDTQYF
TRBV6-1	TRBD1	few	TRBJ1-2	TGTGCCAGCAGTACGAGCCAGGGGGGATATGGCTACACCTTC	CASSTSQGGYGYTF
TRBV12-3/TRBV12-4	TRBD2	.	TRBJ2-7	TGTGCCAGCAGTTACGACGCTCCGGGACTAGCTTTGTACGAGCAGTACTTC	CASSYDAPGLALYEQYF
TRBV4-1	TRBD2	.	TRBJ2-7	TGCGCCAGCAGCCAATTAGCGGGAGGGCCCAGGTACGAGCAGTACTTC	CASSQLAGGPRYEQYF
TRBV11-2	.	many	TRBJ2-7	TGTGCCAGCAGCTTAAACAGCGGCGGGTCCTACGAGCAGTACTTC	CASSLNSGGSYEQYF
TRBV20-1	TRBD2	.	TRBJ2-7	TGCAGTGCTACCCCTTTTAGCGGGAGCTACGAGCAGTACTTC	CSATPFSGSYEQYF
TRBV2	.	many	TRBJ2-7	TGTGCCAGCAGTGAAGTGGGTGTAGGGGGGGCCGAGCAGTACTTC	CASSEVGVGGAEQYF
TRBV20-1	.	many	TRBJ2-5	TGCAGTGCTAGAGGGGAGACTACACAAGAGACCCAGTACTTC	CSARGETTQETQYF
TRBV7-9	.	many	TRBJ2-6	TGTGCCAGCAGCTTAGTGAGCTCTGGGGCCAACGTCCTGACTTTC	CASSLVSSGANVLTF
TRBV6-1	.	.	TRBJ1-1	TGTGCCACCGCTGGGGCCGGCACTGAAGCTTTCTTT	CATAGAGTEAFF
TRBV2	TRBD2	many	TRBJ2-1	TGTGCCAGCAGTGAACAAATTAGAGCGGGAGGAGGCAATGAGCAGTTCTTC	CASSEQIRAGGGNEQFF
TRBV20-1	TRBD2	many	TRBJ2-1	TGCAGTGCTCTGGGACTAGCGGAATACAATGAGCAGTTCTTC	CSALGLAEYNEQFF
TRBV18	.	many	TRBJ2-1	TGTGCCAGCTCACTGTATAGAGGGGGGAGCAATGAGCAGTTCTTC	CASSLYRGGSNEQFF
TRBV12-3/TRBV12-4	.	many	TRBJ1-5	TGTGCCAGCAGTTTAATGTCTGCTAACAATCAGCCCCAGCATTTT	CASSLMSANNQPQHF
TRBV2	.	many	TRBJ1-1	TGTGCCAGCATCCCCTGGGGCACTAACACTGAAGCTTTCTTT	CASIPWGTNTEAFF
TRBV20-1	TRBD1	many	TRBJ1-5	TGCAGTGCTAGAGCAGGGAGACAGGGGGGCAATCAGCCCCAGCATTTT	CSARAGRQGGNQPQHF
TRBV6-2/TRBV6-3	.	many	TRBJ1-1	TGTGCCAGCAGTTACCCCGCGGGAGGTCGTGGCGGCGAATTTGAAGCTTTCTTT	CASSYPAGGRGGEFEAFF
TRBV6-1	.	few	TRBJ1-2	TGTGCCAGCAGTGTTTCGGGCCCAGGGGGCTACACCTTC	CASSVSGPGGYTF
TRBV28	.	many	TRBJ1-5	TGTGCCAGCAGTCTAGGCGGCACCAATCAGCCCCAGCATTTT	CASSLGGTNQPQHF